The present T cell receptor beta chain was sequenced within a study of Tregs in tolerant kidney transplant recipients. Study-wide points: Few patients were studied, so findings need validation in larger groups. Biological reproducibility was not directly addressed in this study.

In regard to this clone: Its antigen is as yet unknown.

The CDR3 runs 16 residues. Only in-frame clones appear in the TCRdb table, and some are missing; sequencing was by immunoSEQ multiplex PCR. The sample lists about 94,000 clones; more than 85% were seen once. The TCR sequence derives from a human donor who received a combined kidney and bone marrow transplant. The chain recombines TRBV7-5 with TRBJ2-1; no DNA check was done on the table's D call, TRBD2. TRBV7-5 is a pseudogene segment. The material was CD4+ T cells from blood, obtained before the transplant. In DNA, the CDR3 is TGTGTCAGAAGCTTAGCGCCTAGCGGGAGCGCCAATGAGCAGTTCTTC. Translated, it gives CVRSLAPSGSANEQFF.